These T cell receptor beta chains were read from a single sample in a study of OX40 agonist ivuxolimab in advanced cancers. The assay was immunoSEQ multiplex PCR, and TCRdb's table has in-frame clones only and misses some. This table holds some 90,000 clones, approximately 89% found once. This specimen consisted of CD4+ or CD8+ T cells sorted from blood, obtained in a trial of the OX40 agonist ivuxolimab. The receptors derive from an adult with an advanced solid tumor such as melanoma, head and neck, liver or kidney cancer. The CDR3 runs from the conserved cysteine through the conserved F or W. Fields, in order: D gene, J gene, V gene, clone size, CDR3 protein, CDR3 DNA. A D gene is named only where the DNA matches it firmly. Size values are once, few and many counts, or a class for expanded clones, and some rows have none.

d_call: -
j_call: TRBJ1-1
v_call: TRBV12-5
clone_size: -
cdr3_aa: CASGSPGDTEAFF
cdr3_nt: TGTGCTAGTGGTTCTCCAGGGGACACTGAAGCTTTCTTT

d_call: -
j_call: TRBJ1-2
v_call: TRBV7-2
clone_size: -
cdr3_aa: CASSLGTYGYTF
cdr3_nt: TGTGCCAGCAGCTTAGGGACCTATGGCTACACCTTC

d_call: -
j_call: TRBJ1-1
v_call: TRBV5-4
clone_size: -
cdr3_aa: CASSFRVSPLRAFF
cdr3_nt: TGTGCCAGCAGCTTCCGTGTGTCCCCCCTGAGAGCTTTCTTT

d_call: -
j_call: TRBJ1-1
v_call: TRBV29-1
clone_size: -
cdr3_aa: CSVDLGRLTEAFF
cdr3_nt: TGCAGCGTTGACCTAGGTCGGCTCACTGAAGCTTTCTTT

d_call: -
j_call: TRBJ2-4
v_call: TRBV5-4
clone_size: -
cdr3_aa: CASSLVGHKNIQYF
cdr3_nt: TGTGCCAGCAGCTTAGTCGGACACAAAAACATTCAGTACTTC

d_call: -
j_call: TRBJ2-7
v_call: TRBV6-5
clone_size: -
cdr3_aa: CASSPGPSSYYEQYF
cdr3_nt: TGTGCCAGCAGCCCGGGACCGAGCAGTTACTACGAGCAGTACTTC

d_call: -
j_call: TRBJ1-4
v_call: TRBV30
clone_size: -
cdr3_aa: CACWGNEKLFF
cdr3_nt: TGTGCCTGTTGGGGTAACGAAAAACTGTTTTTT

d_call: -
j_call: TRBJ1-2
v_call: TRBV29-1
clone_size: -
cdr3_aa: CSVVVTTSYGYTF
cdr3_nt: TGCAGCGTTGTTGTGACAACCAGCTATGGCTACACCTTC

d_call: -
j_call: TRBJ1-3
v_call: TRBV27
clone_size: -
cdr3_aa: CASSRDISSGNTIYF
cdr3_nt: TGTGCCAGCAGTCGGGACATTAGCTCTGGAAACACCATATATTTT

d_call: -
j_call: TRBJ2-1
v_call: TRBV30
clone_size: once
cdr3_aa: CAWRKRASYNEQFF
cdr3_nt: TGTGCCTGGAGAAAGCGGGCCTCCTACAATGAGCAGTTCTTC

d_call: TRBD1
j_call: TRBJ2-6
v_call: TRBV4-3
clone_size: once
cdr3_aa: CASSHRQGAEGANVLTF
cdr3_nt: TGCGCCAGCAGCCATCGACAGGGGGCGGAAGGGGCCAACGTCCTGACTTTC

d_call: -
j_call: TRBJ1-1
v_call: TRBV5-1
clone_size: -
cdr3_aa: CASSYDRRRDNTEAFF
cdr3_nt: TGCGCCAGCAGCTATGACAGGCGGCGAGACAACACTGAAGCTTTCTTT